These 2 T cell receptor beta chains originate from one sample sequenced in a study of T cells in Graves' hyperthyroidism and ophthalmopathy. Authors of the study amplified TCR beta CDR3 regions from RNA transcripts. HTBI primers drove first-round RT-PCR of the TCR CDR3. TCRdb itself ran the multiplex PCR reads through MiXCR, one entry per CDR3 protein. Among some 400,000 distinct CDR3 sequences, around 13% were seen once, and the ten largest hold 8% to 13%. Sequenced: blood. All receptors derive from a woman aged 55 to 70 with Graves' hyperthyroidism.

This clonotype showed up just a few times. The V call is TRBV7-3, the J call TRBJ2-6, with D possibly TRBD2 on 5 matching bases. Germline assignment: CDR1 SGHTA and CDR2 FQGTGA. V shed 3 bases and J shed 0 bases, with 12 bases lying between them. This CDR3 spans 17 amino acids. CDR3 sequence: CASSFGHGNSGANVLTF. Written as DNA, the CDR3 is TGTGCCAGCAGCTTCGGGCACGGGAACTCTGGGGCCAACGTCCTGACTTTC.

This clonotype has just one count. The V call is TRBV29-1, the J call TRBJ2-7, with 8 bases fitting TRBD1. Germline CDR1 and CDR2: SQVTM and ANQGSEA. V dropped 5 bases and J dropped 1; count of bases not matched to a gene: 13. There are 16 residues in the CDR3. Here the CDR3 reads CSVRRTGRYKSYEQYF. The CDR3 bases are TGCAGCGTTCGCCGGACAGGGCGGTACAAGTCCTACGAGCAGTACTTC.